This T cell receptor (beta chain) was retrieved from a study of blood T cells in healthy people across ages. Study-wide background: When template switching was applied, about one barcoded beta molecule was captured per two T cells.

This CDR3 is built from 15 residues. Germline V gives CDR1 MDHEN, CDR2 SYDVKM. Broader study findings: Age advanced and TCR beta diversity per million T cells fell, roughly linearly. Long-lived donors carried more naive CD4+ cells and greater diversity than aged donors. Naive T cell percentage showed a strong correlation with the diversity of TCR beta.

A remark on this clonotype: The antigen remains undetermined. An end of the junction differs from the germline gene, which may be a read error.

It was with a sample-barcoded 5' primer and a J-beta primer mix that a second PCR of roughly 7 to 12 cycles was run. In TCRdb, the 5' RACE reads were re-called with MiXCR into one record per CDR3 protein. Of 850,000 to 1,000,000 distinct CDR3 sequences listed, roughly half are singletons. The sequencing sample was made of blood. The TCR sequence derives from a woman aged 55-69 years in good health. V is TRBV28 and J is TRBJ1-2; the match to TRBD1 covers 8 bases. CDR3 sequence (DNA): TGTGCCAGCAGACCAGGGGGCAGCAGCGACTATGTCTACACCTTC. Translation: CASRPGGSSDYVYTF.